Below are 10 T cell receptor beta chains sequenced from a single sample in a study of T cells expressing NK-cell markers. TCRdb re-called the 5' RACE reads and catalogs CDR3 proteins one per entry, DNA excluded. The repertoire table contains hundreds of thousands of distinct CDR3 sequences. Material for sequencing was blood T cells: a sorted CD56 or NKG2C T cell subset, CD4+ or CD8+ T cells, or bulk PBMC T cells (not recorded which). The receptors derive from a man between 18 and 29 years old in good health.

The chain combines TRBV12-3 or TRBV12-4 with TRBJ1-2; with no DNA, the TCRdb D assignment of TRBD1 cannot be verified. The CDR3 has 14 residues. This chain's CDR3 is CASTNGGHPYGYTF.

The rearrangement links TRBV5-1 to TRBJ1-4; TCRdb designates TRBD1, a call that cannot be tested without DNA. The germline V gene has CDR1 SGHRS and CDR2 YFSETQ. The CDR3 is made up of 15 amino acids. The CDR3 loop is CASSLTGERREKLFF.

V and J are TRBV29-1 and TRBJ2-2. This CDR3 has 16 residues. Germline loops: CDR1 SQVTM, CDR2 ANQGSEA. The CDR3 sequence: CSVEGGWGLNTGELFF.

CDR3: CASSLGTVPFRYGYTF. The rearrangement links TRBV12-3 or TRBV12-4 to TRBJ1-2; no DNA is available, so the TRBD1 call from TCRdb remains unchecked. CDR3 length: 16 amino acids.

The rearrangement uses TRBV27 and TRBJ1-3. Germline V gives CDR1 MNHEY, CDR2 SMNVEV (reference sequence). The CDR3 covers 16 residues. The CDR3 here is CASSLSSQHSGNTIYF.

V usage is TRBV4-1 and J usage is TRBJ2-1; TCRdb names TRBD1, which stays unverified in the absence of DNA. The CDR3 sequence is 13 residues long. The germline V gene encodes CDR1 MGHRA and CDR2 YSYEKL. The CDR3 spells CASSHPVANEQFF.

This chain links TRBV20-1 with TRBJ2-1; TCRdb names TRBD2, which stays unverified in the absence of DNA. Per germline, CDR1 DFQATT and CDR2 SNEGSKA (reference sequence). The CDR3 runs to 17 residues. The CDR3 is CSAQGASGSLWNNEQFF.

V and J are TRBV24-1 and TRBJ2-5; TCRdb's D gene call, TRBD1, goes unchecked for lack of DNA. Germline V gives CDR1 KGHDR, CDR2 SFDVKD. This CDR3 spans 15 amino acids. The CDR3 protein is CATDHGTGGKETQYF.

The chain employs TRBV7-9 and TRBJ2-3; no DNA is available, so the TRBD1 call from TCRdb remains unchecked. Germline lookup yields CDR1 SEHNR and CDR2 FQNEAQ (reference sequence). This CDR3 is 13 amino acids long. CDR3 in amino acids: CASSMSTADTQYF.

The chain employs TRBV20-1 and TRBJ2-1; TCRdb selects TRBD1, and the lack of DNA leaves this call unchecked. Germline CDR1 DFQATT, CDR2 SNEGSKA (reference sequence). The CDR3 has 16 residues. This CDR3 reads CSAQSPKRITGDEQFF.